One TCR beta chain is described in this entry. This specimen comes from a study of blood T cell repertoires in COVID-19. About the study: Italy, Spain and the United States were the sources of the convalescent and acute COVID-19 samples. The analysed material was cDNA or gDNA that came from T cells, B-cell-depleted T cells, or PBMCs.

Per the original methods: Amplification of reference gene primers was used by the study to estimate nucleated cell counts. The table came from immunoSEQ multiplex PCR; TCRdb's copy has only in-frame clones and leaves some out. D and trimming were read from the DNA, whereas the V and J calls and clone size are those reported in that table. This table holds 110,000 to 150,000 clones, about 91% found once. With 4 bases removed from V and 4 bases from J, the gap between germline ends came to 10 bases. The CDR3 is 13 residues long. Germline loops: CDR1 LGHDT, CDR2 YNNKEL (reference sequence). The chain employs TRBV3-1 (or the pseudogene TRBV3-2) and TRBJ2-5, with TRBD2 as a possible D gene (6 bases). This TCR was sampled from a woman aged 55-75 years with acute or convalescent COVID-19. Sequencing was carried out using peripheral blood. CDR3 loop: CASSPWGGETQYF. For the CDR3, the DNA is TGTGCCAGCAGCCCCTGGGGAGGAGAGACCCAGTACTTC.